This T cell receptor beta chain was captured in a study of siplizumab effects on memory and regulatory T cells. Overall study results and limits: In unstimulated cells, naive T cells appeared more diverse than memory T cells and seemed major alloresponse contributors. There were only a minor fraction of alloreactive clones that mapped to unstimulated subsets. Roughly 75-97% of proliferating clones (CD4+ or CD8+) could not be assigned a naive or memory phenotype.

About this clone itself: Its target is not known.

Trimming stripped 0 bases from V and 5 bases from J, with 10 bases between. The CDR3 contains 15 residues. Germline V lookup: CDR1 WNHNN, CDR2 SYGVQD (reference sequence). It was 75,000 to 100,000 TCR templates that were assayed per sample. Data came from immunoSEQ multiplex PCR; TCRdb stores just in-frame clones and leaves some out. The data contain about 100,000 clones, roughly 92% of them singletons. This receptor was taken from a human donor in good health. Sample: Tregs sorted from blood. This chain joins TRBV10-1 and TRBJ2-2; the D is unclear. CDR3 residues: CASSESGFSTGELFF. The CDR3, as DNA: TGCGCCAGCAGTGAGTCGGGGTTCTCTACCGGGGAGCTGTTTTTT.